This T cell receptor beta chain was captured by sequencing in a study of cytomegalovirus exposure and HLA in healthy donors. PCR was performed using 60 Vbeta and 13 Jbeta primers. Generated by immunoSEQ multiplex PCR, the TCRdb table keeps only in-frame clones and is missing some. This table holds over 150,000 clones, approximately 80% found once. The CDR3 length is 19 residues. Trimming shortened V by 5 bases and J by 0 bases, and 20 bases separated the two germline ends. The V gene's germline CDR1 is SGHAT and CDR2 FQNNGV. The chain is built from TRBV11-2 and TRBJ2-6, with D perhaps TRBD2 (6 bases). Sequenced material: PBMCs. The sequence came from a woman aged 40 to 50 in good health and CMV-seropositive. CDR3 in DNA: TGTGCCAGCAGCCGCCTTGGACTATTCGACAGCTCTGGGGCCAACGTCCTGACTTTC. Its translation: CASSRLGLFDSSGANVLTF.